This T cell receptor beta chain was documented in a study of T cell clonality in common variable immunodeficiency. As to this clone: What it binds is unknown. The read gets to within 3 residues of the CDR3 end, and the germline J gene fills in the rest.

Study conclusions and caveats: Fewer deletions and N-nucleotide insertions were reportedly seen in common variable immunodeficiency TCR beta sequences.

The data were produced by immunoSEQ multiplex PCR, yet TCRdb's version contains in-frame clones alone and is incomplete. The repertoire consists of about 52,000 clones, none detected only once. The CDR3 loop spans 15 amino acids. Germline V lookup: CDR1 SGHVS, CDR2 FNYEAQ. The clonotype was recovered from a person aged 18-70 years in good health. This chain uses TRBV7-6 with TRBJ1-2; D ambiguous. The specimen was peripheral blood mononuclear cells. Incomplete CDR3 DNA: TGTGCCAGCAGCCCTCGGACTAGCGGCACAGATACC. Translating it yields CASSPRTSGTDT. From start to end, the CDR3 is CASSPRTSGTDTYTF.